Detailed here is one T cell receptor (beta chain). Its target is not known. The sample originates from a study of post-analysis software for immune sequencing data. Points from the study as a whole: In patients, TRBV5-6, TRBV5-1 and TRBV20-1 belonged to roughly five TRBV segments found more frequently than in controls.

Germline CDR1 reads SEHNR; CDR2 reads FQNEAQ (reference sequence). The CDR3 spans 15 residues. TCR beta cDNA libraries included unique molecular identifiers. TCRdb re-called the PCR reads through MiXCR, storing one row per CDR3 protein. The sample gives 450,000 or so distinct CDR3 sequences, roughly 45% of which show up once; around an eighth is in the top ten. The TCR was taken from a girl aged 5 to 17 with multiple sclerosis. The chain links TRBV7-9 to TRBJ2-4; the D gene is possibly TRBD1 (5 bases). The J call is in doubt because the DNA end fits TRBJ2-7 better. The sequenced material came from blood. The CDR3 sequence is CASSLVAGIWHEQYF. The CDR3 region has the DNA TGTGCCAGCAGCTTAGTGGCAGGGATTTGGCACGAGCAGTACTTC.